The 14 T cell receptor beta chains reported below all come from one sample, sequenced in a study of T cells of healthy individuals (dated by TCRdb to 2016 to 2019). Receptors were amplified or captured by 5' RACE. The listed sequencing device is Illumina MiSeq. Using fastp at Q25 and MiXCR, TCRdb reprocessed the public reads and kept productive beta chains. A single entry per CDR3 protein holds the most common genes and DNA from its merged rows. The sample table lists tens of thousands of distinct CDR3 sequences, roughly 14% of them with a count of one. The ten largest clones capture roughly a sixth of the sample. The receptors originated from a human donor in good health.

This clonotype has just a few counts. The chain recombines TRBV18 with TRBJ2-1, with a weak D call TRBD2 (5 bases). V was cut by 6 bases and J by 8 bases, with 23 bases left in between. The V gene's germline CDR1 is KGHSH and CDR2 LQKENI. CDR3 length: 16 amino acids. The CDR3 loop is CASSHESGISGHEQFF. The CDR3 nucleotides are TGTGCCAGCTCCCACGAGTCCGGGATCAGTGGCCATGAGCAGTTCTTC. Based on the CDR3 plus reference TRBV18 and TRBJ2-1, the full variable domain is NAGVMQNPRHLVRRRGQEARLRCSPMKGHSHVYWYRQLPEEGLKFMVYLQKENIIDESGMPKERFSAEFPKEGPSILRIQQVVRGDSAAYFCASSHESGISGHEQFFGPGTRLTVL.

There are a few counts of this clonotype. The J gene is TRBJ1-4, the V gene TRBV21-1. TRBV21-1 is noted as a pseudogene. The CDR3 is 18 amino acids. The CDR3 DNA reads TGTGCCAGCAGCAAAGTGCCGAATGAGGGTGAAGGTAATGAAAAACTGTTTTTT. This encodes CASSKVPNEGEGNEKLFF.

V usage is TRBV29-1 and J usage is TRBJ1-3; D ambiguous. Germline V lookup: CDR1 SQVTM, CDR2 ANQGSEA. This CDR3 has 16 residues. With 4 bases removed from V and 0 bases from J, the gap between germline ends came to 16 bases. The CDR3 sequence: CSVARGMGTSGNTIYF. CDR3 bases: TGCAGCGTTGCCCGTGGTATGGGTACCTCTGGAAACACCATATATTTT.

CDR3 sequence: CASSQAVRGSYEQYF. The DNA of the CDR3 is TGTGCCAGCAGCCAAGCGGTAAGGGGATCTTACGAGCAGTACTTC. The chain joins TRBV3-1 to TRBJ2-7; tentative D call: TRBD1 (5 bases). The CDR3 consists of 15 residues. The germline gives CDR1 LGHDT, CDR2 YNNKEL (reference sequence). The V gene lost 1 base and the J gene lost 4 bases, with 14 bases spanning the gap.

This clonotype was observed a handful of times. The CDR3: CSARDLGSRFSNQPQHF. The CDR3 DNA reads TGCAGTGCTAGAGATCTGGGATCAAGGTTTAGCAATCAGCCCCAGCATTTT. This chain connects TRBV20-1 to TRBJ1-5; D unclear. CDR3 size: 17 residues. Between the trimmed V and J ends, which lost 0 bases and 0 bases, there was a span of 15 bases. CDR1 is DFQATT and CDR2 is SNEGSKA in the germline V gene (reference sequence).

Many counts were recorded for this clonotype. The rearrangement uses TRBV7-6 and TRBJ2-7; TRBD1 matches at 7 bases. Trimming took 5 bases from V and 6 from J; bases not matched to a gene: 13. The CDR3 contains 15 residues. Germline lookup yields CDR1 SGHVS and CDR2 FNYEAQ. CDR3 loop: CASSPTRGGGGEQYF. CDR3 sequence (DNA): TGTGCCAGCAGCCCAACCCGAGGGGGCGGAGGCGAGCAGTACTTC.

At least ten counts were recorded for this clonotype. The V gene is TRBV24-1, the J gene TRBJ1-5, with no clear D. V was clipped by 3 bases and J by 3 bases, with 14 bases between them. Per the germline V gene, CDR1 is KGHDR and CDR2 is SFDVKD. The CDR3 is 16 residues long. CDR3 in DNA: TGTGCCACCAGTGATGGGTCAGGTCTATTCAATCAGCCCCAGCATTTT. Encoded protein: CATSDGSGLFNQPQHF.

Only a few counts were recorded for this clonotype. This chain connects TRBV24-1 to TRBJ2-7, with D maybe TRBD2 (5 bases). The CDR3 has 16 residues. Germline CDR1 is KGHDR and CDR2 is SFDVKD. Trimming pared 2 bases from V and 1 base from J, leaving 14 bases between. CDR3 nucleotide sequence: TGTGCCACCAGTGATTGGAGCGACTATCCGTCCTACGAGCAGTACTTC. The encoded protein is CATSDWSDYPSYEQYF.

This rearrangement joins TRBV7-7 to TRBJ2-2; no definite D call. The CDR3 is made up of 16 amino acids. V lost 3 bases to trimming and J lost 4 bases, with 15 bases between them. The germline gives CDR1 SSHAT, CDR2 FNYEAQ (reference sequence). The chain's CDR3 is CASSFSGGGPTGELFF. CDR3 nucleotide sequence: TGTGCCAGCAGCTTTTCCGGTGGCGGACCCACCGGGGAGCTGTTTTTT. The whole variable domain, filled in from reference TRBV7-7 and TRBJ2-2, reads GAGVSQSPRYKVTKRGQDVTLRCDPISSHATLYWYQQALGQGPEFLTYFNYEAQPDKSGLPSDRFSAERPEGSISTLTIQRTEQRDSAMYRCASSFSGGGPTGELFFGEGSRLTVL.

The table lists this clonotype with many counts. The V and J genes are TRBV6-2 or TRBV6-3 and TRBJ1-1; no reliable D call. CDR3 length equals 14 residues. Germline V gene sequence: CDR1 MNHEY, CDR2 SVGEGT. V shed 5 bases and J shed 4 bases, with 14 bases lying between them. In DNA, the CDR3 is TGTGCCAGCAGTCGGAACCCCCGTCTCACTGAAGCTTTCTTT. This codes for CASSRNPRLTEAFF.

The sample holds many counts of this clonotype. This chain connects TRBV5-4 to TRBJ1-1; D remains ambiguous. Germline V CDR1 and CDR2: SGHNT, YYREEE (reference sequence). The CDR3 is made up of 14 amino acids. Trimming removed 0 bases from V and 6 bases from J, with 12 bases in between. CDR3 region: CASSLEAGWSEAFF. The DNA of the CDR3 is TGTGCCAGCAGCTTGGAAGCGGGGTGGTCTGAAGCTTTCTTT.

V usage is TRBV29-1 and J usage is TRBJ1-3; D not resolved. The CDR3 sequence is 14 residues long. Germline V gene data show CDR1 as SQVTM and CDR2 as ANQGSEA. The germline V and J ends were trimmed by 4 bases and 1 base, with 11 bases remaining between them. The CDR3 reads CSVALPVSGNTIYF. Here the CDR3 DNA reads TGCAGCGTTGCCCTACCCGTATCTGGAAACACCATATATTTT. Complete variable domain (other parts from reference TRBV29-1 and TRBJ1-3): SAVISQKPSRDICQRGTSLTIQCQVDSQVTMMFWYRQQPGQSLTLIATANQGSEATYESGFVIDKFPISRPNLTFSTLTVSNMSPEDSSIYLCSVALPVSGNTIYFGEGSWLTVV.

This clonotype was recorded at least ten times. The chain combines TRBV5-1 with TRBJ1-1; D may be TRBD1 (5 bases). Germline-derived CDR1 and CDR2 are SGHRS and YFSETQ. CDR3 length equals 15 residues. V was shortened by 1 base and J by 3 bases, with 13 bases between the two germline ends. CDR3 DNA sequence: TGCGCCAGCAGCTTGTGGGGGTATAGGGACACTGAAGCTTTCTTT. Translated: CASSLWGYRDTEAFF.

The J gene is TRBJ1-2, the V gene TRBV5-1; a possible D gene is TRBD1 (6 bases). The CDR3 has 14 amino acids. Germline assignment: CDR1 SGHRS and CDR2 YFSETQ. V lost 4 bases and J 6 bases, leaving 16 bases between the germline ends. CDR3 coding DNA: TGCGCCAGCAGCCTAATACAGGGAAAGCATGGCTACACCTTC. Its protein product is CASSLIQGKHGYTF.